The T cell receptor beta chain under discussion was sequenced for a study of blood T cell repertoires in COVID-19. Study background: PBMCs, B-cell-depleted T cells, or T cells provided the cDNA or gDNA that made up the material.

This clone has just one count. V lost 0 bases and J lost 2; bases outside the gene matches: 3. The CDR3 loop spans 15 amino acids. CDR1 is LGHNA and CDR2 is YNFKEQ in the germline V gene. As handled by the study authors: Reference gene primers were amplified, and this amplification served to estimate nucleated cell counts. Profiled with immunoSEQ multiplex PCR; TCRdb holds only in-frame clones, not every one. V, J and clone size derive from that table, while D and trimming were established from the DNA sequence. The profile shows about 130,000 clones, around 87% of them singletons. The rearrangement links TRBV4-2 to TRBJ2-5, with TRBD1 matching 7 bases. Sequenced input: peripheral blood. This TCR came from a woman aged 55-75 years with acute or convalescent COVID-19. CDR3 coding DNA: TGTGCCAGCAGCCAAGATCACAGGGGACAAGAGACCCAGTACTTC. Its protein is CASSQDHRGQETQYF.